These 28 T cell receptor beta chains share one sample of origin, sequenced in a study of human T cells and chemical hapten exposure. MiXCR, run by TCRdb on the RACE reads, gives a single entry per CDR3 protein. The data contain 85,000 to 120,000 distinct CDR3 sequences, 12% of them seen just once; the ten biggest clones take up 1.6%. The sample's time point: pre-sensitization, week 0. Treatment: therapeutic diphenylcyclopropenone sensitization with weekly scalp DPC. This sample comprised whole blood, obtained in connection with sensitization to the hapten diphenylcyclopropenone (DPC). The receptors stem from a woman aged 50 to 65 with alopecia areata. Some clones in this sample may be carry-over from other donors' samples.

The rearrangement links TRBV29-1 to TRBJ1-2; a possible D gene is TRBD1 (5 bases). This CDR3 spans 14 amino acids. Trimming pared 3 bases from V and 0 bases from J, leaving 11 bases between. Germline loops: CDR1 SQVTM, CDR2 ANQGSEA. CDR3 in amino acids: CSVELRGANYGYTF. The CDR3 DNA follows: TGCAGCGTTGAGCTGAGAGGGGCTAACTATGGCTACACCTTC.

At least ten counts were recorded for this clonotype. The chain employs TRBV19 and TRBJ1-1, with no clear D. V was pared by 4 bases and J by 1 base, with 13 bases between. The CDR3 consists of 15 residues. CDR1 LNHDA and CDR2 SQIVND come from the germline V gene (reference sequence). CDR3 protein: CASSTLRAANTEAFF. The CDR3 coding sequence is TGTGCCAGTAGTACCCTCCGAGCGGCGAACACTGAAGCTTTCTTT.

This clonotype was recorded many times. The J gene is TRBJ2-3, the V gene TRBV20-1; D remains ambiguous. CDR1 and CDR2 from the germline V gene are DFQATT and SNEGSKA (reference sequence). Trimming took off 1 base at V and 6 bases at J, with 8 bases between the two ends. The CDR3 runs to 12 residues. The CDR3 protein is CSARVASDTQYF. DNA of the CDR3: TGCAGTGCTAGAGTGGCTTCCGATACGCAGTATTTT.

The J gene is TRBJ2-1, the V gene TRBV9; D is uncertain. V was trimmed by 0 bases and J by 0 bases, leaving 7 bases between them. This CDR3 has 15 residues. Germline-derived CDR1 and CDR2 are SGDLS and YYNGEE. CDR3 loop: CASSVGPLSYNEQFF. The CDR3 DNA follows: TGTGCCAGCAGCGTAGGCCCTCTCTCCTACAATGAGCAGTTCTTC.

The chain combines TRBV11-2 with TRBJ2-2; D tentatively reads TRBD1 or TRBD2 (5 bases each). The CDR3 is 12 amino acids. Trimming removed 3 bases at V and 7 bases at J, with 6 bases between. Germline values: CDR1 SGHAT, CDR2 FQNNGV. As DNA, the CDR3 is TGTGCCAGCAGCTTTGGGGGCGGGGAGCTGTTTTTT. It encodes CASSFGGGELFF.

This clonotype was counted at least ten times. The rearrangement joins TRBV2 to TRBJ2-3; D unresolved. V lost 5 bases and J lost 1, with 10 bases in between. Germline CDR1 reads SNHLY; CDR2 reads FYNNEI. CDR3 size: 14 residues. The CDR3 loop reads CASSTDLRTDTQYF. Written as DNA, the CDR3 is TGTGCCAGCAGTACGGATCTTCGCACAGATACGCAGTATTTT. Full variable domain (remainder filled in from reference TRBV2 and TRBJ2-3): EPEVTQTPSHQVTQMGQEVILRCVPISNHLYFYWYRQILGQKVEFLVSFYNNEISEKSEIFDDQFSVERPDGSNFTLKIRSTKLEDSAMYFCASSTDLRTDTQYFGPGTRLTVL.

The sample holds many counts of this clonotype. The chain recombines TRBV28 with TRBJ1-2, with D hard to call. CDR1 and CDR2 (germline): MDHEN, SYDVKM. The CDR3 has 12 amino acids. V lost 3 bases to trimming and J lost 8 bases, with 10 bases between them. CDR3 DNA: TGTGCCAGCAGTTTCATTTCTTGGGGCTACACCTTC. Protein sequence: CASSFISWGYTF.

The chain joins TRBV3-1 to TRBJ2-5; the D is unclear. V dropped 1 base and J dropped 1 base, with 10 bases sitting between them. CDR1 is LGHDT and CDR2 is YNNKEL in the germline V gene (reference sequence). The CDR3 runs 15 residues. This CDR3 is CASSQGTVFQETQYF. The CDR3 DNA is TGTGCCAGCAGCCAAGGGACGGTATTCCAAGAGACCCAGTACTTC.

The chain carries TRBV28 and TRBJ1-5, with D possibly being TRBD1 (6 bases). V lost 6 bases, J lost 6 bases, and 12 bases lay in between. Germline CDR1 is MDHEN and CDR2 is SYDVKM. The CDR3 extends over 13 amino acids. The CDR3 DNA follows: TGTGCCAGCAGGACTAGACAGGTTCAGCCCCAGCATTTT. This sequence encodes CASRTRQVQPQHF.

The rearrangement joins TRBV7-2 to TRBJ1-6; 7 bases match TRBD1. Germline CDR1 is SGHTA and CDR2 is FQGNSA. Losses at the gene ends were 4 bases for V and 6 bases for J; bases not matched to a gene: 3. The CDR3 has 14 amino acids. CDR3 nucleotides: TGTGCCAGCAGCTCGTACAGGGGTAATTCACCCCTCCACTTT. It yields the protein CASSSYRGNSPLHF.

This clonotype was observed a few times. This chain connects TRBV10-1 to TRBJ1-1, with 7 bases that match TRBD1. The CDR3 extends over 11 amino acids. From germline, CDR1 is WNHNN and CDR2 SYGVQD (reference sequence). With V trimmed by 5 bases and J by 7 bases, 1 base remained unmatched. CDR3 sequence reads: CASSYRGEAFF. The DNA for the CDR3 is TGCGCCAGCAGTTACAGGGGTGAAGCTTTCTTT.

At least ten counts were recorded for this clonotype. The chain has TRBV24-1 and TRBJ1-2, with 8 bases that match TRBD1. After removal of 3 bases from V and 2 bases from J, the junction contained 1 base not matched to a gene. Germline V gene lookup returns CDR1 KGHDR and CDR2 SFDVKD. The CDR3 runs 14 residues. CDR3 in DNA: TGTGCCACCAGTGATGCAGGGGGCAACTATGGCTACACCTTC. This sequence encodes CATSDAGGNYGYTF.

This clonotype was seen repeatedly, ten times or more. The chain uses TRBV4-1 and TRBJ2-3; tentative D call: TRBD2 (5 bases). The CDR3 totals 16 residues. Germline V CDR1 and CDR2: MGHRA, YSYEKL. The ends were cut back, 4 bases at V and 6 bases at J, with 20 bases in the middle. The CDR3 here is CASSRGSGGAEDTQYF. DNA of the CDR3: TGCGCCAGCAGCCGCGGCTCTGGCGGAGCGGAGGATACGCAGTATTTT.

The J gene is TRBJ1-5, the V gene TRBV6-5; D is unclear. V shed 8 bases and J shed 3 bases, with 11 bases lying between them. CDR1 and CDR2 from the germline V gene are MNHEY and SVGAGI. CDR3 size: 13 residues. The CDR3 loop is CASATQFNQPQHF. The DNA for the CDR3 is TGTGCCAGCGCCACACAGTTCAATCAGCCCCAGCATTTT.

This clonotype has a handful of counts. The J gene is TRBJ2-3, the V gene TRBV19; possibly TRBD1 for D (5 bases). The CDR3 consists of 15 residues. Trimming took 5 bases from V and 4 from J, leaving 16 bases between them. The germline V gene has CDR1 LNHDA and CDR2 SQIVND (reference sequence). The CDR3: CASSGAHQGADTQYF. The CDR3 bases are TGTGCCAGTAGTGGGGCTCATCAAGGCGCAGATACGCAGTATTTT.

There are a few counts of this clonotype. The V and J genes are TRBV6-1 and TRBJ2-3; 9 nucleotides line up with TRBD2. In germline, CDR1 is MNHNS, CDR2 SASEGT. CDR3 size: 18 residues. V was clipped by 5 bases and J by 6 bases; unmatched bases: 18. CDR3 nucleotides: TGTGCCAGCAGTCCTGAAAGATTTGGCGGGGGGGCCATTGATACGCAGTATTTT. Translation: CASSPERFGGGAIDTQYF.

The V gene is TRBV27, the J gene TRBJ2-1; 11 nucleotides line up with TRBD2. Per the germline V gene, CDR1 is MNHEY and CDR2 is SMNVEV (reference sequence). The CDR3 covers 15 residues. The trim removed 5 bases at V and 7 bases at J, leaving 7 bases unmatched. The CDR3 DNA reads as TGTGCCAGCAGTCTACTAGCGGGAGTACGAAATGAGCAGTTCTTC. As protein: CASSLLAGVRNEQFF.

Only a few counts were recorded for this clonotype. The chain uses TRBV10-2 and TRBJ2-3, with 7 bases aligning to TRBD1. Trimming cost V 4 bases and J 0 bases; bases outside gene matches: 4. The CDR3 length is 15 residues. Germline V gene sequence: CDR1 WSHSY, CDR2 SAAADI. The CDR3 nucleotides are TGCGCCAGCAGTGGTGAGGGGGCGAGCACAGATACGCAGTATTTT. Its protein is CASSGEGASTDTQYF.

This sequence joins TRBV5-1 and TRBJ1-5; 10 bases fit TRBD1. The CDR3 consists of 14 residues. CDR1 and CDR2 (germline): SGHRS, YFSETQ. V was pared by 5 bases and J by 7 bases, with 6 bases of the junction left unmatched. The CDR3 spells CASSPGTGEQPQHF. The CDR3 bases are TGCGCCAGCAGTCCCGGGACAGGGGAACAGCCCCAGCATTTT.

This clonotype was seen a single time. This rearrangement joins TRBV9 to TRBJ1-3; no clear D gene. Germline V gives CDR1 SGDLS, CDR2 YYNGEE. V lost 0 bases to trimming and J lost 1 base, with 5 bases between them. The CDR3 spans 14 residues. The CDR3 DNA is TGTGCCAGCAGCGTAGAGGCTTCTGGAAACACCATATATTTT. As protein: CASSVEASGNTIYF.

This clonotype was seen at least ten times. The chain is built from TRBV12-3 or TRBV12-4 and TRBJ2-1, with D perhaps being TRBD1 or TRBD2 (5 bases each). Trimming took 5 bases from V and 9 from J, leaving 26 bases between them. This CDR3 spans 17 amino acids. The CDR3, as DNA: TGTGCCAGCAGTCCCCTCGTGGGACCCCCTGTTGGCGCTGAGCAGTTCTTC. This codes for CASSPLVGPPVGAEQFF.

In its sample, this clonotype was seen a few times. This chain uses TRBV2 with TRBJ1-4; no definite D call. The CDR3 is 15 residues long. Looked up from germline, CDR1 is SNHLY and CDR2 is FYNNEI. V lost 5 bases and J 0 bases, leaving 10 bases between the germline ends. DNA for the CDR3: TGTGCCAGCAGTTATGTGGGCTCAACTAATGAAAAACTGTTTTTT. It yields the protein CASSYVGSTNEKLFF.

At least ten counts were recorded for this clonotype. This rearrangement joins TRBV29-1 to TRBJ2-1; 11 bases map to TRBD2. In germline, CDR1 is SQVTM, CDR2 ANQGSEA. The CDR3 is 16 amino acids. After removal of 3 bases from V and 10 bases from J, the junction contained 14 bases not matched to a gene. The CDR3 reads CSVDDSGRGSSGEQFF. CDR3 DNA sequence: TGCAGCGTTGACGATAGCGGGAGGGGGAGCAGTGGAGAGCAGTTCTTC.

The V call is TRBV19, the J call TRBJ2-7, with unresolved D. CDR1 is LNHDA, CDR2 SQIVND, per germline (reference sequence). Trimming removed 3 bases from V and 0 bases from J, with 12 bases in between. The CDR3 spans 15 residues. The CDR3 region has the DNA TGTGCCAGTAGTATCCCCGGCAGGCTCTCCTACGAGCAGTACTTC. Residues: CASSIPGRLSYEQYF.

V usage is TRBV2 and J usage is TRBJ1-3; D remains ambiguous. Per the germline V gene, CDR1 is SNHLY and CDR2 is FYNNEI. Trimming removed 1 base from V and 9 bases from J, with 7 bases in between. This CDR3 contains 12 residues. The CDR3, as DNA: TGTGCCAGCAGTGAAGTAGAGAGCACCATATATTTT. It encodes CASSEVESTIYF.

This clonotype was detected ten times or more. This sequence joins TRBV7-2 and TRBJ2-4, with D perhaps matching TRBD2 (7 bases). The CDR3 spans 20 residues. V lost 5 bases to trimming and J lost 0 bases, with 26 bases between them. Germline loops: CDR1 SGHTA, CDR2 FQGNSA. This CDR3 is CASSAQRGQGGFGAKNIQYF. CDR3 coding DNA: TGTGCCAGCAGCGCCCAGCGGGGACAAGGAGGGTTCGGAGCCAAAAACATTCAGTACTTC.

The CDR3 DNA follows: TGTGCCAGCAGCTTCTTGGGTGAGCAGTTCTTC. It specifies CASSFLGEQFF. This chain connects TRBV7-2 to TRBJ2-1; D not certain. The CDR3 is 11 residues long. Per germline, CDR1 SGHTA and CDR2 FQGNSA. V was clipped by 3 bases and J by 9 bases, with 6 bases between them.

The rearrangement joins TRBV28 to TRBJ1-1; 7 nucleotides align to TRBD1. The CDR3 length is 17 residues. J was trimmed by 0 bases and V by 6 bases; bases with no gene match: 13. Per germline, CDR1 MDHEN and CDR2 SYDVKM. The chain's CDR3 is CASSSGGLQGLNTEAFF. CDR3 nucleotide sequence: TGTGCCAGCAGCTCGGGGGGCCTACAGGGGCTGAACACTGAAGCTTTCTTT. Looking up the rest from reference TRBV28 and TRBJ1-1 gives the full variable domain: DVKVTQSSRYLVKRTGEKVFLECVQDMDHENMFWYRQDPGLGLRLIYFSYDVKMKEKGDIPEGYSVSREKKERFSLILESASTNQTSMYLCASSSGGLQGLNTEAFFGQGTRLTVV.